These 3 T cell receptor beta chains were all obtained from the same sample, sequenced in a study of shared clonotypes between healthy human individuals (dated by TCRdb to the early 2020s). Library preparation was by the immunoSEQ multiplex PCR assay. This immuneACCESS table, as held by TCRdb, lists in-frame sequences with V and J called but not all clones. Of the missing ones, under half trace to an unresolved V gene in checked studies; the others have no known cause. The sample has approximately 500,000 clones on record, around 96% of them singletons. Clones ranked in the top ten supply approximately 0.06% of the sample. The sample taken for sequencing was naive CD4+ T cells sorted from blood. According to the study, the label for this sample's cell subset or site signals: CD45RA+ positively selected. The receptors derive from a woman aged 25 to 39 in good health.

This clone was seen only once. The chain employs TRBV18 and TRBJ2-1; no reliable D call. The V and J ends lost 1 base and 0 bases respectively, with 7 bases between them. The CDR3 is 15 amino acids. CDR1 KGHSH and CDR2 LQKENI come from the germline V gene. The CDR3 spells CASSPLVSSYNEQFF. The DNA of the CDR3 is TGTGCCAGCTCACCACTGGTTAGCTCCTACAATGAGCAGTTCTTC.

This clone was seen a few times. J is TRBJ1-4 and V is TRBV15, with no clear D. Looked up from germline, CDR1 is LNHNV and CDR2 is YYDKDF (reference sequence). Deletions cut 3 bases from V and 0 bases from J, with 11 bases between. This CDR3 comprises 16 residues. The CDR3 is CATSRGRIATNEKLFF. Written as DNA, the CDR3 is TGTGCCACCAGCAGGGGCAGGATTGCAACTAATGAAAAACTGTTTTTT.

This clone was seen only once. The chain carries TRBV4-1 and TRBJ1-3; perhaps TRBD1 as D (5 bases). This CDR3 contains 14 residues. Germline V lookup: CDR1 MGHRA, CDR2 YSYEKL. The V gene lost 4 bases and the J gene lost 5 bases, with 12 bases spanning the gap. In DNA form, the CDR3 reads TGCGCCAGCAGCCCTCGCCAGGGAAGAAACACCATATATTTT. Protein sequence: CASSPRQGRNTIYF.